One sample yielded the 32 T cell receptor beta chains listed below, sequenced in a study of blood T cell repertoires in COVID-19 (dated by TCRdb to about 2020). The library was obtained by the immunoSEQ multiplex PCR assay. What TCRdb holds here is the immuneACCESS table cut down to in-frame rearrangements. Part of the clones is not present; checked against another copy, under half of the missing clones reflect an unresolved V gene, and the others are unexplained. The sample contains around 280,000 clones, approximately 83% of them found a single time. The top ten hold around 2.1% of the sample. Sequencing was performed on peripheral blood. Every receptor here comes from a woman in her thirties who had recovered from COVID-19.

The chain recombines TRBV27 with TRBJ1-2; 8 positions agree with TRBD1. The CDR3 is 14 residues long. Germline V gene sequence: CDR1 MNHEY, CDR2 SMNVEV (reference sequence). Trimming removed 3 bases from V and 7 bases from J; junction bases left unmatched: 7. The CDR3 DNA is TGTGCCAGCAGTTTGGACAGGGAATGGCGTGGCTACACCTTC. Its translation: CASSLDREWRGYTF.

The chain recombines TRBV7-2 with TRBJ1-5, with TRBD1 identical over 9 bases. Germline V CDR1 and CDR2: SGHTA, FQGNSA. The ends lost 0 bases at V and 3 bases at J; junction bases unmatched: 9. The CDR3 loop spans 18 amino acids. CDR3 sequence reads: CASSLAGAGTGSNQPQHF. The CDR3 bases are TGTGCCAGCAGCTTAGCTGGGGCCGGGACAGGGTCCAATCAGCCCCAGCATTTT.

CDR3 in DNA: TGTGCCAGTAGGACAACAGGGTGGAACACTGAAGCTTTCTTT. Translated: CASRTTGWNTEAFF. This rearrangement joins TRBV19 to TRBJ1-1; the D gene is possibly TRBD1 (6 bases). Germline CDR1 LNHDA, CDR2 SQIVND (reference sequence). The V and J ends lost 6 bases and 1 base respectively, with 12 bases between them. This CDR3 is 14 amino acids long.

J is TRBJ2-5 and V is TRBV12-3 or TRBV12-4; TRBD1 agrees at 7 bases. J was trimmed by 5 bases and V by 6 bases; bases with no gene match: 0. CDR3 length equals 11 residues. CDR3 sequence: CASRQGETQYF. CDR3 sequence (DNA): TGTGCCAGCAGACAGGGGGAGACCCAGTACTTC.

The CDR3 here is CASSELAGRNTGELFF. For the CDR3, the DNA is TGTGCCAGCAGTGAGCTAGCGGGGAGGAACACCGGGGAGCTGTTTTTT. This sequence joins TRBV6-4 and TRBJ2-2, with TRBD2 matching 9 bases. Germline-derived CDR1 and CDR2 are MRHNA and SNTAGT. This CDR3 region has 16 residues. The V and J ends lost 3 bases and 1 base, in that order; junction bases with no gene match: 3.

This chain links TRBV28 with TRBJ1-1; tentative D call: TRBD1 (6 bases). Trimming cost V 8 bases and J 5 bases, with 21 bases left between them. The CDR3 loop spans 15 amino acids. Germline lookup yields CDR1 MDHEN and CDR2 SYDVKM. CDR3 in amino acids: CASPPGLGAPTEAFF. DNA of the CDR3: TGTGCCAGCCCTCCGGGGCTGGGGGCCCCTACTGAAGCTTTCTTT.

V and J are TRBV3-1 (or the pseudogene TRBV3-2) and TRBJ2-1; maybe TRBD2 (6 bases). Looked up from germline, CDR1 is LGHDT and CDR2 is YNNKEL (reference sequence). This CDR3 has 16 amino acids. The V end lost 3 bases, the J end lost 2 bases, and 14 bases lay between the germline ends. The CDR3 nucleotides are TGTGCCAGCAGCCATGAATGGGCGGGAACCTACAATGAGCAGTTCTTC. This encodes CASSHEWAGTYNEQFF.

The chain joins TRBV5-5 to TRBJ2-1, with TRBD1 identical over 9 bases. The ends lost 4 bases at V and 10 bases at J; junction bases unmatched: 9. The length of the CDR3 is 14 residues. Germline CDR1 is SGHKS and CDR2 is YYEKEE (reference sequence). As DNA, the CDR3 is TGTGCCAGCAGCACCCGGACAGGGGCGGGAGAGCAGTTCTTC. It translates to CASSTRTGAGEQFF.

The gene calls are TRBV4-1 and TRBJ2-1, with D possibly being TRBD1 (6 bases). The V end lost 3 bases, the J end lost 6 bases, and 12 bases lay between the germline ends. CDR1 MGHRA and CDR2 YSYEKL come from the germline V gene. The CDR3 extends over 14 amino acids. The CDR3 loop is CASSQGWGRNEQFF. CDR3 DNA sequence: TGCGCCAGCAGCCAGGGGTGGGGGCGCAATGAGCAGTTCTTC.

The chain joins TRBV1 to TRBJ2-5; TRBD2, the table's D call, was not compared with the DNA. TRBV1 is a documented pseudogene. The CDR3 totals 17 residues. CDR3: CTSSQPRDYAFQETQYF. As DNA, the CDR3 is TGCACCAGCAGCCAGCCAAGGGACTACGCCTTCCAAGAGACCCAGTACTTC.

The chain links TRBV4-2 to TRBJ1-2; possibly TRBD1 for D (6 bases). This CDR3 region has 15 residues. The germline V gene has CDR1 LGHNA and CDR2 YNFKEQ. The V and J ends lost 0 bases and 2 bases respectively, with 10 bases between them. In nucleotides, the CDR3 is TGTGCCAGCAGCCAAGAGGTACAGGGAAACTATGGCTACACCTTC. Translating gives CASSQEVQGNYGYTF.

This rearrangement joins TRBV6-1 to TRBJ2-3; weak D call: TRBD2 (6 bases). This CDR3 contains 13 residues. The germline V gene has CDR1 MNHNS and CDR2 SASEGT. V was cut by 6 bases and J by 1 base, with 8 bases left in between. Written as DNA, the CDR3 is TGTGCCAGCAGGCGGGACGGCACAGATACGCAGTATTTT. Its protein product is CASRRDGTDTQYF.

This clone was seen only once. The chain joins TRBV19 to TRBJ2-2; 10 nucleotides align to TRBD1. CDR1 is LNHDA, CDR2 SQIVND, per germline (reference sequence). CDR3 length equals 16 residues. With V trimmed by 7 bases and J by 0 bases, 5 bases remained unmatched. Here the CDR3 reads CASTRGQGANTGELFF. CDR3 in DNA: TGTGCCAGTACCCGCGGACAGGGGGCGAACACCGGGGAGCTGTTTTTT. The complete variable domain, with remaining parts taken from reference TRBV19 and TRBJ2-2, reads DGGITQSPKYLFRKEGQNVTLSCEQNLNHDAMYWYRQDPGQGLRLIYYSQIVNDFQKGDIAEGYSVSREKKESFPLTVTSAQKNPTAFYLCASTRGQGANTGELFFGEGSRLTVL.

This clone was seen a handful of times. The chain recombines TRBV2 with TRBJ2-7; D gene ambiguous. Germline V lookup: CDR1 SNHLY, CDR2 FYNNEI. This CDR3 has 11 amino acids. Trimming left V 4 bases short and J 5 bases short, with 6 bases between. DNA for the CDR3: TGTGCCAGCAGTGCCCTAGACGAGCAGTACTTC. This codes for CASSALDEQYF.

This clone has just a few counts. V and J are TRBV3-1 (or the pseudogene TRBV3-2) and TRBJ2-4; 9 bases are shared with TRBD1. The germline CDR1 and CDR2 sequences are LGHDT and YNNKEL (reference sequence). The CDR3 spans 14 residues. V lost 5 bases to trimming and J lost 9 bases; unmatched junction nucleotides: 8. CDR3 loop: CASSRDRVFGIQYF. The CDR3 region has the DNA TGTGCCAGCAGCAGGGACAGGGTGTTTGGCATTCAGTACTTC.

As for this clone: This sample also contains other DNA sequences that code for the same CDR3. This chain links TRBV19 with TRBJ2-7, with D hard to call. Germline V CDR1 and CDR2: LNHDA, SQIVND (reference sequence). The CDR3 spans 12 residues. With 8 bases removed from V and 3 bases from J, the gap between germline ends came to 11 bases. The CDR3 reads CASSPSGYEQYF. CDR3 DNA: TGTGCCAGTTCTCCCTCAGGCTACGAGCAGTACTTC.

The CDR3 loop is CASKELVNSYEQYF. CDR3 sequence (DNA): TGTGCCAGCAAAGAGTTAGTCAACTCCTACGAGCAGTACTTC. The chain joins TRBV2 to TRBJ2-7; D is uncertain. This CDR3 is 14 amino acids long. Per the germline V gene, CDR1 is SNHLY and CDR2 is FYNNEI. V was trimmed by 7 bases and J by 0 bases, leaving 13 bases between them.

The V gene is TRBV18, the J gene TRBJ1-5; D remains ambiguous. Germline loops: CDR1 KGHSH, CDR2 LQKENI. Trimming shortened V by 2 bases and J by 0 bases, and 14 bases separated the two germline ends. There are 17 residues in the CDR3. CDR3 coding DNA: TGTGCCAGCTCACCAGCGGCCGCGGCTAATAGCAATCAGCCCCAGCATTTT. It specifies CASSPAAAANSNQPQHF.

V is TRBV12-3 or TRBV12-4 and J is TRBJ2-5, with D perhaps matching TRBD2 (6 bases). Trimming took off 6 bases at V and 0 bases at J, with 8 bases between the two ends. This CDR3 region has 13 residues. As DNA, the CDR3 is TGTGCCAGCAGCATAGCGGACCAAGAGACCCAGTACTTC. This sequence encodes CASSIADQETQYF.

The V and J genes are TRBV5-6 and TRBJ1-6, with TRBD1 identical over 8 bases. Germline loops: CDR1 SGHDT, CDR2 YYEEEE. The CDR3 covers 15 residues. V was clipped by 4 bases and J by 14 bases; unmatched bases: 14. CDR3 bases: TGTGCCAGCAGCATAAGGGACCGGGACAGGCTTACCCTCCACTTT. Translating gives CASSIRDRDRLTLHF.

The chain links TRBV27 to TRBJ2-1; TRBD2 matches 9 bases. V was pared by 3 bases and J by 6 bases, with 6 bases of the junction left unmatched. This CDR3 has 15 residues. Germline CDR1 is MNHEY and CDR2 is SMNVEV (reference sequence). The CDR3: CASSLGGRAFNEQFF. CDR3 DNA: TGTGCCAGCAGTTTGGGCGGGAGGGCTTTCAATGAGCAGTTCTTC.

The V and J genes are TRBV28 and TRBJ1-2; TRBD1 matches 9 bases. The CDR3 consists of 16 residues. CDR1 and CDR2 (germline): MDHEN, SYDVKM. V lost 6 bases and J lost 3; bases outside the gene matches: 11. CDR3 loop: CASRPTTGGWDYGYTF. The CDR3 DNA reads TGTGCCAGCAGGCCCACCACAGGGGGCTGGGACTATGGCTACACCTTC.

This sequence joins TRBV13 and TRBJ1-1; 8 bases agree with TRBD1. Germline values: CDR1 PRHDT, CDR2 FYEKMQ (reference sequence). Losses at the gene ends were 6 bases for V and 1 base for J; bases not matched to a gene: 7. The CDR3 runs 15 residues. The CDR3: CASRKGQGPNTEAFF. DNA for the CDR3: TGTGCCAGCAGGAAAGGACAGGGCCCGAACACTGAAGCTTTCTTT.

The chain is built from TRBV12-5 and TRBJ2-3, with 14 bases fitting TRBD2. V gave up 1 base and J gave up 1 base; unmatched junction bases: 4. Germline CDR1 and CDR2: LGHNT and FRNRAP. This CDR3 has 18 amino acids. DNA of the CDR3: TGTGCTAGTGGTTTGGACCAGGGACTAGCGGGAGGCACAGATACGCAGTATTTT. It is translated as CASGLDQGLAGGTDTQYF.

The chain uses TRBV29-1 and TRBJ1-1, with D uncertain. This CDR3 contains 18 residues. CDR1 SQVTM and CDR2 ANQGSEA come from the germline V gene. Trimming cost V 2 bases and J 1 base, with 23 bases left between them. The CDR3 DNA sequence: TGCAGCGTTGAAAATTGGAGGGCACATGAGTGGGAGAACACTGAAGCTTTCTTT. Its translation: CSVENWRAHEWENTEAFF.

The chain is built from TRBV6-2 or TRBV6-3 and TRBJ2-7; D remains unclear. Per the germline V gene, CDR1 is MNHEY and CDR2 is SVGEGT. Trimming took 2 bases from V and 2 from J, leaving 13 bases between them. The CDR3 sequence is 15 residues long. The CDR3 spells CASSYVPVQAYEQYF. The CDR3 nucleotides are TGTGCCAGCAGTTACGTCCCAGTACAAGCCTACGAGCAGTACTTC.

The CDR3 protein is CATASRDLEEKLFF. The CDR3 nucleotides read TGTGCCACCGCGAGCCGGGACTTGGAAGAAAAACTGTTTTTT. This chain connects TRBV19 to TRBJ1-4; D may be TRBD1 (5 bases). Germline V lookup: CDR1 LNHDA, CDR2 SQIVND (reference sequence). This CDR3 spans 14 amino acids. Trimming took 10 bases from V and 8 from J, leaving 20 bases between them.

The chain carries TRBV6-6 and TRBJ2-3; possible D gene TRBD2, 6 bases. The V and J ends lost 2 bases and 8 bases respectively, with 14 bases between them. The germline gives CDR1 MNHNY, CDR2 SVGAGI (reference sequence). CDR3 length: 14 residues. CDR3 sequence: CASSYPRDSSTQYF. The CDR3 nucleotides are TGTGCCAGCAGTTACCCCCGGGACTCGAGTACGCAGTATTTT.

The V call is TRBV19, the J call TRBJ1-2; the match to TRBD1 covers 7 bases. Germline-derived CDR1 and CDR2 are LNHDA and SQIVND (reference sequence). V gave up 7 bases and J gave up 1 base; unmatched junction bases: 9. CDR3 length: 15 residues. CDR3 in DNA: TGTGCCAGTAACCGGGACAGTCTCGATAACTATGGCTACACCTTC. Encoded protein: CASNRDSLDNYGYTF.

This sequence joins TRBV5-1 and TRBJ2-5, with TRBD2 identical over 7 bases. The V segment lost 1 base and the J segment 5 bases; nucleotides outside the gene matches: 8. CDR1 and CDR2 from the germline V gene are SGHRS and YFSETQ. This CDR3 spans 15 amino acids. CDR3 sequence (DNA): TGCGCCAGCAGCTTGCAGAGCGGGGATAGGGAGACCCAGTACTTC. Its translation is CASSLQSGDRETQYF. Combining the CDR3 with reference TRBV5-1 and TRBJ2-5 gives the whole variable domain KAGVTQTPRYLIKTRGQQVTLSCSPISGHRSVSWYQQTPGQGLQFLFEYFSETQRNKGNFPGRFSGRQFSNSRSEMNVSTLELGDSALYLCASSLQSGDRETQYFGPGTRLLVL.

The V call is TRBV30, the J call TRBJ2-3, with 10 nucleotides matching TRBD2. The CDR3 has 17 amino acids. From germline, CDR1 is GTSNPN and CDR2 SVGIG (reference sequence). V trimming: 4 bases; J trimming: 2 bases; junction bases outside the gene matches: 12. CDR3 in amino acids: CAWKGGGTSAATDTQYF. The CDR3 coding sequence is TGTGCCTGGAAGGGGGGAGGGACTAGCGCGGCCACAGATACGCAGTATTTT.

The count of this clone is one. The chain uses TRBV28 and TRBJ2-7; TRBD1 agrees at 8 bases. From germline, CDR1 is MDHEN and CDR2 SYDVKM. The CDR3 loop spans 14 amino acids. J lost 0 bases, V lost 6 bases, and 4 bases had no gene match. CDR3 in amino acids: CASRNRGYSYEQYF. The CDR3 bases are TGTGCCAGCAGAAACAGGGGGTACTCCTACGAGCAGTACTTC.